This entry is about one TCR beta chain. Its target antigen remains unknown. No base quality information exists; no much larger clone differs at one position. Instrument on record: Illumina HiSeq 1500. Clones were called with MiXCR by TCRdb after fastp trimmed the public reads at Q25, and only in-frame beta chains were retained. Rows merge per CDR3 protein into single entries with the most common DNA and genes. This sample gives about a million distinct CDR3 sequences in total; approximately 31% of them show up just once. Around 15% of the sample is held by the ten biggest clonotypes. This entry belongs to a study of T cell repertoires in cytomegalovirus infection (dated by TCRdb to the late 2010s). Regarding the study in general: Recently identified HLA-C-restricted CMV epitopes, whose presentation resists viral immunomodulation, were targeted by peptide stimulations together with well-studied HLA-B-restricted epitopes. The HLA type of each donor mattered for the analysis, because public TCR beta signatures pointed to carriage of CMV infection along with the matching HLA type. General conclusions and limits of the study: Carriers of CMV infection plus the relevant HLA type were discriminated by the cumulative frequency of public TCR beta family members in the study cohort and in an independent roughly 340-donor cohort. In the ex vivo response, HLA-C-restricted CMV-specific TCR beta clonotypes were dominant, and in two of eight donors the single most frequent clonotype came from this HLA-C-restricted group.

Relative to germline, V is missing 7 bases and J is missing 10 bases, with 13 bases of the junction outside any gene match. The CDR3 goes from the cysteine to the phenylalanine over 14 residues. The entry retains the CDR3 DNA only, 42 bases that are in frame from base 1. Taken from the germline V gene, the CDR1 and CDR2 loops are SQVTM and ANQGSEA. In light of the paper, this sample's treatment or condition label describes: in vitro stimulation with specific CMV peptide epitopes to enrich CMV-specific T cells. The V gene is TRBV29-1 and the J gene is TRBJ2-1, and 10 junctional nucleotides match TRBD1. The clonotype originates from a human donor in good health (CMV status not recorded). Some clones in this sample may be carry-over from other donors' samples. The sequenced sample was cultured CD8+ T cells from PBMCs, obtained from culture after CMV antigen stimulation. The sequenced DNA is TGCAGCGCTGAGGGACAGGGGTTTGCAGGGGAGCAGTTCTTC. It encodes CSAEGQGFAGEQFF.